The clone carrying this TCR beta chain was counted between two and nine times. As yet, its antigen is unknown. This table comes from immunoSEQ multiplex PCR, and its TCRdb copy is limited to in-frame clones, with some not included. The data hold some 170,000 clones, with around 89% observed a single time. Germline CDR1 is SGDLS and CDR2 is YYNGEE. The CDR3 covers 14 residues. Trimming left V 0 bases short and J 4 bases short, with 8 bases between. The data are from a study of T cell responses to AZD1222 COVID-19 vaccine. Study-wide results and caveats: Baseline antibody screening turned up just a handful of seropositive AZD1222 recipients. No repertoire was sampled before or during the peak T cell response, only after it.

The sequence was collected from an adult who received the MenACWY meningococcal vaccine as a control. The specimen was peripheral blood, collected 28 days after the second dose of the MenACWY control vaccine. The J gene is TRBJ1-5, the V gene TRBV9; D not resolved. CDR3 bases: TGTGCCAGCAGCGTAGCTGGTTTTAATCAGCCCCAGCATTTT. It codes for CASSVAGFNQPQHF.